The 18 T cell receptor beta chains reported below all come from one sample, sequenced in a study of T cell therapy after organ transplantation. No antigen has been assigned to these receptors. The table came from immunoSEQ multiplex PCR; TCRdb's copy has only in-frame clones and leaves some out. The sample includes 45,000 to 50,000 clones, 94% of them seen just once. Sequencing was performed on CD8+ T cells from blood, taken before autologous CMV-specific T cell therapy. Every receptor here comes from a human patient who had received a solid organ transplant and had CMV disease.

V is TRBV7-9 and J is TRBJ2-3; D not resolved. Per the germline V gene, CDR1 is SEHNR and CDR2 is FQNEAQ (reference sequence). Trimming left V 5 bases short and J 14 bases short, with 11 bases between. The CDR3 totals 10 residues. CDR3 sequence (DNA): TGTGCCAGCAGCCCTGCGATAGGGTATTTT. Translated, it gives CASSPAIGYF.

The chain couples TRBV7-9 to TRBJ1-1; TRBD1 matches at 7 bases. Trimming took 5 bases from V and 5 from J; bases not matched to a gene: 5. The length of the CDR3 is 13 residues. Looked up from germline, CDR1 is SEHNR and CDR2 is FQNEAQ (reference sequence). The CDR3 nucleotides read TGTGCCAGCAGCCAACAGGGGACGACTGAAGCTTTCTTT. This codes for CASSQQGTTEAFF. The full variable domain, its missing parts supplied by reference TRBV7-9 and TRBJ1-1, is DTGVSQNPRHKITKRGQNVTFRCDPISEHNRLYWYRQTLGQGPEFLTYFQNEAQLEKSRLLSDRFSAERPKGSFSTLEIQRTEQGDSAMYLCASSQQGTTEAFFGQGTRLTVV.

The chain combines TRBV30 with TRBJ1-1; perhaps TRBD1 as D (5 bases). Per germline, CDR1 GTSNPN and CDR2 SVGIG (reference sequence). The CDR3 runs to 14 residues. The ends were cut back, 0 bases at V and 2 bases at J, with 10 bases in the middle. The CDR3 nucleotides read TGTGCCTGGAGTGTTGGACACCTTAACACTGAAGCTTTCTTT. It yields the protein CAWSVGHLNTEAFF.

DNA for the CDR3: TGTGCCAGCAGCGTAAATAGGGATCCCTTCCAAGACATTCAGTACTTC. Encoded protein: CASSVNRDPFQDIQYF. The chain couples TRBV9 to TRBJ2-4; D not resolved. Trimming shortened V by 1 base and J by 8 bases, and 19 bases separated the two germline ends. This CDR3 contains 16 residues. The germline gives CDR1 SGDLS, CDR2 YYNGEE.

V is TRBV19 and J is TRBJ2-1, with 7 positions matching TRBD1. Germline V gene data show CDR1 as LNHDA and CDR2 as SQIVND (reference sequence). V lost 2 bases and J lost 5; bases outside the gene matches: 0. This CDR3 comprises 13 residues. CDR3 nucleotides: TGTGCCAGTAGTATAACAGGGGACAATGAGCAGTTCTTC. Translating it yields CASSITGDNEQFF.

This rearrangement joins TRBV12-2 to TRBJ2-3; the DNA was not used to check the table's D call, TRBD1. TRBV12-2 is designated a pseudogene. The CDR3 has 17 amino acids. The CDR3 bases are TGTGCAAGTCGCTTAGGCCCACAGGGTTGTACCACAGATACGCAGTATTTT. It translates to CASRLGPQGCTTDTQYF.

The CDR3 coding sequence is TGTGCCAGCAGCTTAACGCTAGGGAGCTCCTACGAGCAGTACTTC. It translates to CASSLTLGSSYEQYF. This sequence joins TRBV7-9 and TRBJ2-7, with a possible D match to TRBD2 (5 bases). CDR1 is SEHNR, CDR2 FQNEAQ, per germline (reference sequence). The CDR3 loop spans 15 amino acids. With 2 bases removed from V and 0 bases from J, the gap between germline ends came to 11 bases. Full variable domain (missing parts from reference TRBV7-9 and TRBJ2-7): DTGVSQNPRHKITKRGQNVTFRCDPISEHNRLYWYRQTLGQGPEFLTYFQNEAQLEKSRLLSDRFSAERPKGSFSTLEIQRTEQGDSAMYLCASSLTLGSSYEQYFGPGTRLTVT.

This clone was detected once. The CDR3 spells CAGRQGHSNTGELFF. In DNA form, the CDR3 reads TGTGCCGGACGTCAGGGGCACTCGAACACCGGGGAGCTGTTTTTT. The rearrangement joins TRBV19 to TRBJ2-2, with D perhaps matching TRBD1 (6 bases). The CDR3 loop spans 15 amino acids. CDR1 is LNHDA, CDR2 SQIVND, per germline (reference sequence). V gave up 11 bases and J gave up 0 bases, with 16 bases separating them.

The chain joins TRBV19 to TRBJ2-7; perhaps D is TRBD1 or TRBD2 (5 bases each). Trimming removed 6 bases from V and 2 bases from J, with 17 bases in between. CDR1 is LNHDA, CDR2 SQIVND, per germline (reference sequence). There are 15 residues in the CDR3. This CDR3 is CASSPWDGEPYEQYF. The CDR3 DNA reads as TGTGCCAGTAGCCCCTGGGACGGAGAACCCTACGAGCAGTACTTC. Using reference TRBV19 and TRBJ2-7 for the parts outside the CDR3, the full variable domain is DGGITQSPKYLFRKEGQNVTLSCEQNLNHDAMYWYRQDPGQGLRLIYYSQIVNDFQKGDIAEGYSVSREKKESFPLTVTSAQKNPTAFYLCASSPWDGEPYEQYFGPGTRLTVT.

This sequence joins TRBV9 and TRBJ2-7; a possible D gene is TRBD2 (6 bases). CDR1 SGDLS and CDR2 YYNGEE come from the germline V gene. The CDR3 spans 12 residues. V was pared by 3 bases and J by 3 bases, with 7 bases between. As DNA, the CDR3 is TGTGCCAGCAGCGGGACTAACTACGAGCAGTACTTC. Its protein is CASSGTNYEQYF. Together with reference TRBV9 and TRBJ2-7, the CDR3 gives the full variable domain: DSGVTQTPKHLITATGQRVTLRCSPRSGDLSVYWYQQSLDQGLQFLIQYYNGEERAKGNILERFSAQQFPDLHSELNLSSLELGDSALYFCASSGTNYEQYFGPGTRLTVT.

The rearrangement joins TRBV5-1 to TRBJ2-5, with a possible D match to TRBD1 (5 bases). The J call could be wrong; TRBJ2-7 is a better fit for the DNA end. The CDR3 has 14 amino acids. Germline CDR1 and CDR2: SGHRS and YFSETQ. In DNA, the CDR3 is TGCGCCTGGCACCCCCGACAGAGCAGTTACGAGCAGTACTTC. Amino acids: CAWHPRQSSYEQYF.

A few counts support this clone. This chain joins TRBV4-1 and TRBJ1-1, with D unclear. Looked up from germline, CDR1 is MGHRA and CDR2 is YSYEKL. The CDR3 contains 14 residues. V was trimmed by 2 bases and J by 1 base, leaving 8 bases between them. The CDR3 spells CASSQPRKNTEAFF. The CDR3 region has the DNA TGCGCCAGCAGCCAACCCCGGAAGAACACTGAAGCTTTCTTT.

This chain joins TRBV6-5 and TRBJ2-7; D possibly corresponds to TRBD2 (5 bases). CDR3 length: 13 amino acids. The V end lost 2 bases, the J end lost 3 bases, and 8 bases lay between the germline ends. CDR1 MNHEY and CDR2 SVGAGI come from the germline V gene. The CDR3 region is CASSYGLGYEQYF. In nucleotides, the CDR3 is TGTGCCAGCAGTTACGGACTCGGCTACGAGCAGTACTTC.

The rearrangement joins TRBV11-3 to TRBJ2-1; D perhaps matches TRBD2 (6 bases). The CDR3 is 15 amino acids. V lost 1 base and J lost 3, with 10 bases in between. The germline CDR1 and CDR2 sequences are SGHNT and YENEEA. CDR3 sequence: CASSLAGDIYNEQFF. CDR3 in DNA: TGTGCCAGCAGCTTAGCGGGAGATATCTACAATGAGCAGTTCTTC.

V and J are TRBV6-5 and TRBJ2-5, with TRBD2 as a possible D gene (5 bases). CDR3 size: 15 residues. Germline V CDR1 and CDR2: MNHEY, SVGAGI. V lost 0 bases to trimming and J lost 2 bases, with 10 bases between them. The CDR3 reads CASSYSNSGQETQYF. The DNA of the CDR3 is TGTGCCAGCAGTTACTCGAACAGCGGTCAAGAGACCCAGTACTTC.

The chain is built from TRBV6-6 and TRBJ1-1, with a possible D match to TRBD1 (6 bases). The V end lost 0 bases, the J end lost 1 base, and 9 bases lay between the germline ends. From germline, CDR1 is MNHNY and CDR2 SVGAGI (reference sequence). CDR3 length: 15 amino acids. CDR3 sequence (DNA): TGTGCCAGCAGTTACTCTCAGGGGAAGAACACTGAAGCTTTCTTT. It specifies CASSYSQGKNTEAFF.

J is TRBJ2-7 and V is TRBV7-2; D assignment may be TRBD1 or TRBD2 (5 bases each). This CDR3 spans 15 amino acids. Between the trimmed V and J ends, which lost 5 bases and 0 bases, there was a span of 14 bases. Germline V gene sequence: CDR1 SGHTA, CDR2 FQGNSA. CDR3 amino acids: CASSPPRGSSYEQYF. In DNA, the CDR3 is TGTGCCAGCAGCCCCCCGAGGGGATCCTCCTACGAGCAGTACTTC.

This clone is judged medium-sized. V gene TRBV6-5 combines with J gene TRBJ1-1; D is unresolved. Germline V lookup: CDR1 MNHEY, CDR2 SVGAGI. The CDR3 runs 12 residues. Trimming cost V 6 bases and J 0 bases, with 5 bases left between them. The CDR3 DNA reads TGTGCCAGCAGGTATATGAACACTGAAGCTTTCTTT. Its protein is CASRYMNTEAFF.